Included here is one T cell receptor (beta chain) sequence, with context. Its antigen is not known. The record originates from a study of T-cell reconstitution after alpha-beta-depleted transplantation in children. Overall study results and limits: Most T-cell counts and diversity one year after the transplant came from T cells that were newly produced. There were some patients whose high TCRbeta diversity at day 60 came from surviving recipient T cells and thymic progenitors. At around two months after transplant, the alpha-beta T cells were reportedly derived from several hundred expanded clones that came from non-depleted graft cells.

The TCRbeta library incorporated unique molecular identifiers. TCRdb reprocessed the PCR reads via MiXCR and lists one record per CDR3 protein. This table holds more than 200,000 distinct CDR3 sequences, 7% to 9% found once. Sequenced material: PBMCs, mostly from graft donor cells, taken 360 days after TCRalphabeta/CD19-depleted stem cell transplant. The receptor comes from a male patient between 2 and 15 years old who had a stem cell transplant for acute myeloid leukemia, so the T cells may come from the graft donor.

CDR3: CAIGGEGRPQHF. The DNA for the CDR3 is TGTGCCATCGGTGGGGAAGGGAGGCCCCAGCATTTT. The chain links TRBV10-3 to TRBJ1-5; D call uncertain. This CDR3 contains 12 residues. V lost 8 bases and J 9 bases, leaving 14 bases between the germline ends. Germline-derived CDR1 and CDR2 are ENHRY and SYGVKD.